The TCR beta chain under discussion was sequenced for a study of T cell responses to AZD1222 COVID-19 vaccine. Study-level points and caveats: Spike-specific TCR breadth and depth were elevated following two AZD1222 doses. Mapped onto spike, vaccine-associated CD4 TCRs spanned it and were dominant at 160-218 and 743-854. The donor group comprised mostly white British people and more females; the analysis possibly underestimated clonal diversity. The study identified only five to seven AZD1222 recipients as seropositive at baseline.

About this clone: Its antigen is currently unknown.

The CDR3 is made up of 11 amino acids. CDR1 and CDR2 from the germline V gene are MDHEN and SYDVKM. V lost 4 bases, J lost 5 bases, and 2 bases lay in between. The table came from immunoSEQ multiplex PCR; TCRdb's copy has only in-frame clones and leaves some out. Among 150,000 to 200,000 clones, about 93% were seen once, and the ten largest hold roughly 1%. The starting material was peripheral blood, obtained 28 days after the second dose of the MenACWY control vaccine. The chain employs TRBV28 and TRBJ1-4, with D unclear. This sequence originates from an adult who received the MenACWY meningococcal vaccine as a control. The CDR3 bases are TGTGCCAGCAGTTCCAATGAAAAACTGTTTTTT. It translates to CASSSNEKLFF.